This section outlines one T cell receptor beta chain sequence together with its context. The sample belongs to a study of cytomegalovirus exposure and HLA in healthy donors. PCR primers comprised 60 Vbeta and 13 Jbeta primers. Generated by immunoSEQ multiplex PCR, the TCRdb table keeps only in-frame clones and is missing some. The sample carries 110,000 to 150,000 clones, over 70% recorded once. The CDR3 is made up of 13 amino acids. The V and J ends lost 5 bases and 8 bases respectively, with 15 bases between them. The germline V gene encodes CDR1 SGHAT and CDR2 FQNNGV. V is TRBV11-2 and J is TRBJ1-2; D may be TRBD1 (6 bases). This receptor was identified in a man younger than 45 in good health and CMV-seronegative. Sequencing was done on a sample of PBMCs. CDR3 protein: CASSPITGSGYTF. The CDR3 bases are TGTGCCAGCAGCCCAATTACAGGGAGCGGCTACACCTTC.